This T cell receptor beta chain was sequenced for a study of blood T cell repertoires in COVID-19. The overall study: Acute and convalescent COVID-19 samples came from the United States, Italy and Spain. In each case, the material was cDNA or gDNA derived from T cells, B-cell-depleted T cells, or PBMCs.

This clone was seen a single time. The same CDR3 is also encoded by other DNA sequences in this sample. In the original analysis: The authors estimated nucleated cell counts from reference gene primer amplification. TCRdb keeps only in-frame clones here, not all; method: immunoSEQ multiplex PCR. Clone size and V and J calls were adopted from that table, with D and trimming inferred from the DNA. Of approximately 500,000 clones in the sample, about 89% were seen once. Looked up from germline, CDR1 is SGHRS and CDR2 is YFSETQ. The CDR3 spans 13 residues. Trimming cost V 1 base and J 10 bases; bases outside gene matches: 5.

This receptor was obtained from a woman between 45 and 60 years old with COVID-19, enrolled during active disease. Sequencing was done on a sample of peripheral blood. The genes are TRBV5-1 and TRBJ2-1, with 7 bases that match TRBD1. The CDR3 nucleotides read TGCGCCAGCAGCTTGACAGGGGTGGACGAGCAGTTCTTC. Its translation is CASSLTGVDEQFF.